Listed here are 6 T cell receptor beta chains from one sample, sequenced in a study of T cell repertoires in cytomegalovirus infection (dated by TCRdb to between 2018 and 2020). No antigen is known for these receptors. The sample's treatment or condition label is to be understood as: in vitro stimulation with specific CMV peptide epitopes to enrich CMV-specific T cells. Instrument used: Illumina HiSeq 1500. TCRdb redid the processing of the public reads, applying fastp at Q25 and MiXCR, and retained in-frame beta chains. Entries are consolidated by CDR3 protein sequence, retaining the most common genes and DNA. Recorded for this sample are about 920,000 distinct CDR3 sequences; 31% of them occurred a single time. The ten most abundant clones make up over 13% of the sample. Sequencing used cultured CD8+ T cells from PBMCs, obtained from culture after CMV antigen stimulation. The receptors were sampled from a human donor in good health (CMV status not recorded). Some clones in this sample may be carry-over from other donors' samples.

The sample holds a few counts of this clonotype. The chain carries TRBV6-1 and TRBJ2-7; D gene unclear. The CDR3 runs to 15 residues. V dropped 7 bases and J dropped 1 base, with 17 bases sitting between them. Looked up from germline, CDR1 is MNHNS and CDR2 is SASEGT. CDR3 DNA: TGTGCCAGCAACCCCTTTGTCAGAGCTTCCTACGAGCAGTACTTC. It codes for CASNPFVRASYEQYF.

This clonotype was detected a few times. This chain joins TRBV15 and TRBJ2-2; D assignment may be TRBD1 or TRBD2 (5 bases each). The CDR3 spans 17 residues. The V and J ends lost 1 base and 4 bases respectively, with 16 bases between them. From germline, CDR1 is LNHNV and CDR2 YYDKDF (reference sequence). CDR3 DNA: TGTGCCACCAGCAGAGTAGCGACAGAGAGATTCACCGGGGAGCTGTTTTTT. This encodes CATSRVATERFTGELFF.

The rearrangement uses TRBV28 and TRBJ1-5, with D possibly being TRBD1 (5 bases). The CDR3 extends over 18 amino acids. Germline values: CDR1 MDHEN, CDR2 SYDVKM. Trimming took 5 bases from V and 4 from J, leaving 24 bases between them. CDR3 amino acids: CASSLGVQPILENQPQHF. CDR3 DNA: TGTGCCAGCAGTCTGGGGGTCCAGCCGATTTTGGAAAATCAGCCCCAGCATTTT.

V and J are TRBV12-3 or TRBV12-4 and TRBJ1-4; D is undetermined. The V and J ends lost 6 bases and 4 bases respectively, with 18 bases between them. The CDR3 has 16 residues. The CDR3 bases are TGTGCCAGCAGCCCGACCGACTTGGCTGGTAATGAAAAACTGTTTTTT. Translation: CASSPTDLAGNEKLFF.

The chain carries TRBV12-3 or TRBV12-4 and TRBJ2-7, with D possibly being TRBD2 (5 bases). CDR3 size: 14 residues. With 3 bases removed from V and 5 bases from J, the gap between germline ends came to 14 bases. The CDR3 nucleotides are TGTGCCAGCAGTTTGGGTAGTTGGAGGAACGAGCAGTACTTC. The encoded protein is CASSLGSWRNEQYF.

The chain carries TRBV5-6 and TRBJ2-7; 9 bases are shared with TRBD1. CDR1 is SGHDT, CDR2 YYEEEE, per germline. J gave up 7 bases and V 4 bases, and 9 bases lay outside the gene matches. The CDR3 totals 14 residues. Written as DNA, the CDR3 is TGTGCCAGCAGCATGGGGACAGGGCCTGGGGAGCAGTACGTC. It is translated as CASSMGTGPGEQYV.